A single TCR beta chain is shown here with its context. The target antigen is unknown. This specimen belongs to a study of T cell responses to AZD1222 COVID-19 vaccine. Study-level results: Only after the peak T cell response were repertoires sampled. Females outnumbered males among donors, who were mostly white British; clonal diversity was possibly underestimated.

Measured with immunoSEQ multiplex PCR; TCRdb has only the in-frame clones, and not every one. Here the sample spans roughly 140,000 clones, 94% being singletons. Material: peripheral blood, obtained on day 0 of AZD1222 vaccination. The sequence was collected from an adult in good health.

For the CDR3, the DNA is TGTGCCAGCAGCTTGGGACTAGCGGGGGGCCTGGGGTACGATGAGCAGTTCTTC. Translating it yields CASSLGLAGGLGYDEQFF. This sequence joins TRBV11-2 and TRBJ2-1; 15 bases fit TRBD2. Germline-derived CDR1 and CDR2 are SGHAT and FQNNGV. The J segment lost 8 bases and the V segment lost 3 bases, leaving 11 bases of the junction unmatched. This CDR3 has 18 residues.